Below, one T cell receptor (beta chain) is given with its context. Its antigen is not known. The germline V gene has CDR1 KGHSH and CDR2 LQKENI. The CDR3 consists of 15 residues. V gave up 4 bases and J gave up 0 bases; unmatched junction bases: 6. This sample was included in a study of cytomegalovirus exposure and HLA in healthy donors. Overall study: Within an early data release were about 85 million unique TCRs drawn from HLA-typed donors. Study outcomes and limitations: One variant, a missense change in DCLRE1C, was linked in a later analysis to TCR beta V- and J-gene trimming.

60 Vbeta and 13 Jbeta primers were used in PCR. Method: immunoSEQ multiplex PCR; TCRdb's copy keeps in-frame clones and lacks some. Found here are 150,000 to 200,000 clones, over 75% of them singletons; the top ten hold about 2%. Sequencing input: PBMCs. The V and J genes are TRBV18 and TRBJ2-7; the match to TRBD1 covers 7 bases. The TCR originated in a human donor in good health. CDR3 in DNA: TGTGCCAGCTCACTCCTTACAGGGGTCTCCTACGAGCAGTACTTC. Protein: CASSLLTGVSYEQYF.